A selection of T cell receptor beta chains follows, all from one sample in a study of cytomegalovirus exposure and HLA in healthy donors. The table came from immunoSEQ multiplex PCR; TCRdb's copy has only in-frame clones and leaves some out. The sample carries over 65,000 clones, around 75% recorded once. Material: PBMCs. The receptors were sampled from a man aged 40-55 years in good health and CMV-seronegative. Both conserved end residues are part of each CDR3. Fields, in order: J gene, clone size, D gene, V gene, CDR3 protein, CDR3 DNA. D genes are given only for firm matches. The size field is filled for only some rows; it gives once, few, many or a size class.

J: TRBJ1-1; size: medium-sized; D: TRBD1; V: TRBV12-5; CDR3: CASGLPKPGGRTEAFF; DNA: TGTGCTAGTGGTCTACCAAAACCAGGGGGAAGGACTGAAGCTTTCTTT
J: TRBJ2-5; size: -; D: TRBD1; V: TRBV25-1; CDR3: CASSEWGTVRQETQYF; DNA: TGTGCCAGCAGTGAATGGGGGACAGTCCGTCAAGAGACCCAGTACTTC
J: TRBJ1-5; size: -; D: -; V: TRBV6-1; CDR3: CASSERGSYNQPQHF; DNA: TGTGCCAGCAGTGAACGAGGGTCCTACAATCAGCCCCAGCATTTT
J: TRBJ2-1; size: -; D: TRBD2; V: TRBV5-1; CDR3: CASSLSGGSSSYNEQFF; DNA: TGCGCCAGCAGCTTAAGCGGGGGGTCGAGCTCCTACAATGAGCAGTTCTTC
J: TRBJ2-3; size: -; D: TRBD2; V: TRBV19; CDR3: CASRAGTGTSGSSAPDTQYF; DNA: TGTGCCAGTAGAGCCGGTACCGGGACTAGCGGTTCTTCCGCCCCAGATACGCAGTATTTT
J: TRBJ2-5; size: -; D: -; V: TRBV9; CDR3: CASSVFPQETQYF; DNA: TGTGCCAGCAGCGTTTTTCCTCAAGAGACCCAGTACTTC
J: TRBJ2-7; size: -; D: TRBD2; V: TRBV7-9; CDR3: CASSRLAGDEQYF; DNA: TGTGCCAGCAGCAGACTAGCGGGAGACGAGCAGTACTTC
J: TRBJ1-2; size: -; D: -; V: TRBV9; CDR3: CASSANRESTYGYTF; DNA: TGTGCCAGCAGCGCCAACAGGGAGTCGACCTATGGCTACACCTTC
J: TRBJ1-4; size: -; D: -; V: TRBV6-5; CDR3: CASSYRGREGEKLFF; DNA: TGTGCCAGCAGTTATCGGGGGAGGGAGGGCGAAAAACTGTTTTTT
J: TRBJ2-3; size: -; D: TRBD2; V: TRBV19; CDR3: CASSPGLARTDTQYF; DNA: TGTGCCAGTAGCCCGGGACTAGCGAGGACAGATACGCAGTATTTT
J: TRBJ2-2; size: once; D: -; V: TRBV10-1; CDR3: CASQTDTGELFF; DNA: TGCGCCAGCCAAACAGACACCGGGGAGCTGTTTTTT